Detailed here is one TCR beta chain. The specificity of this receptor is unknown. Within one base of it there is no much larger clone, and no base qualities were kept. This sample stems from a study of cytomegalovirus exposure and HLA in healthy donors (dated by TCRdb to between 2016 and 2019). In the study overall: In an earlier analysis of several hundred of the donors, 276 Gb of sequence data and 117 million unique TCR beta sequences from roughly 180 million T cells were reported. A later genetic analysis used genome-wide SNP genotypes for about 65% of the roughly 700 donors, treating that subset as a discovery cohort. The genetic ancestry cluster associated with self-reported Caucasian donors included around four fifths of the roughly 360 genotyped donors. Across 300 to 500 genotyped donors of the cohort, an average of roughly 250,000 unique TCR beta nucleotide sequences per donor were sequenced, and about a sixth of those sequences were non-productive. Along with the roughly 700-subject first cohort, a separate validation cohort of around 120 different subjects was used. Every discovery cohort repertoire had been produced on one sequencing platform. Rather than drawing on any new phenotypic data, the later analysis identified candidate immune exposures from TCR beta sequences and the way those sequences occurred across donors. HLA typing included class I and class II loci at four-digit resolution. To predict cytomegalovirus infection status, the study combined high-throughput TCR immunosequencing, statistical association of individual TCRs with disease status, and machine learning. An earlier analysis of several hundred of the donors used high-throughput TCR beta sequencing to judge whether each TCR beta V gene segment behaved as functional or pseudogenic. A later analysis re-analyzed previously published TCR beta repertoires from about 730 donors and added high-resolution HLA genotyping to study TCR occurrence patterns. Alongside the repertoire data, information on donor age, sex, ethnicity and CMV serostatus was compiled. The study aimed to test whether signatures of past pathogen exposure could be identified by cataloging public T cell receptors. The number of donors typed differed by locus, with 629-630 for A, B, C, DRB1 and DQB1, roughly 520 for DQA1, nearly 610 for DPA1, and some 440 for DPB1. An early release that covered some 630 HLA-typed donors contained approximately 300 gigabases of sequencing data and tens of millions of unique TCR sequences. Because of strong linkage in the cohort, five DR-DQ haplotypes were treated as single units for association and clustering. The study profiled the T cell repertoires of hundreds of subjects by immunosequencing and related them to cytomegalovirus serostatus. Here is what the overall study found, with its caveats: According to a later analysis, most CMV-associated TCR beta chains appeared to be HLA-restricted, and the HLA associations seemed to be driven largely by CMV exposure. In a later analysis, 16,951 TCR beta sequences were associated with specific HLA alleles at a false discovery rate of 0.05. A later genetic analysis reported fewer N-insertions in productive TCRs among donors in an Asian-associated ancestry cluster than the roughly 700-donor mean. The authors suggested that the approach could potentially be extended to other disease states and immunological phenotypes. In a later genetic analysis, a missense DCLRE1C variant was associated with V-gene and J-gene trimming of TCR beta chains, and the association was replicated in an independent cohort. According to a later analysis, parvovirus B19, influenza, CMV and Epstein-Barr virus appeared linked to several top co-occurrence clusters. In both the original and validation cohorts, the classifier was reported to diagnose cytomegalovirus status with high specificity and sensitivity. Most TCR sequences were seen in very few donors, while some public TCRs were found in many individuals. For the cohort, immune exposure information was limited to CMV serostatus. This cohort had only TCR beta chains sequenced, and the lack of alpha or paired-chain data limited which features could be detected. According to a later analysis, TCR association rates differed among HLA loci, with DRB1 alleles showing the most associated TCRs and HLA-C alleles showing the fewest. Compared with equally common non-associated chains, HLA-associated TCR beta chains in a later analysis were more clonally expanded and had lower generation probabilities. In vitro tests confirmed that a few of the cytomegalovirus-associated TCR beta chains recognize cytomegalovirus antigens. Because the 87-base-pair reads could not distinguish some IMGT-functional V segments, including TRBV6-2 and TRBV6-3, those segments were excluded. Because counts were too low, roughly 17 rarely observed V segments, including chromosome 9 orphons, were left out of the earlier analysis of some 600 of the donors. The sequencing pipeline was judged likely to have produced a cluster of highly shared sequence variants as a technical artifact. Strong co-occurrence of HLA alleles, especially DR and DQ, made assigning TCR associations to individual alleles difficult. An earlier analysis of around 600 of the donors showed that most TCR beta V segments appeared in productive rearrangements either about 87% or about 30% of the time, which broadly matched IMGT annotations. Linkage disequilibrium might explain the correlated functional status among segregating V segments, but an unknown experimental factor could not be ruled out. Presence/absence analyses assumed roughly uniform sequencing depth across donors, an assumption that may not hold. A further reported finding was that TCR beta sequences accurately predicted the HLA-A and HLA-B alleles for most subjects in the first cohort. Because HLA typing was missing for some donors at each locus, association tests included only the typed subset. A total of some 180 TCR beta chains were listed by the study as associated with cytomegalovirus.

The CDR3 has 16 amino acids, counting the end cysteine and phenylalanine. Only the CDR3 part of the read is kept: 48 bases, read in frame from the first base. The germline V gene specifies SGHRS as CDR1 and YFSETQ as CDR2. V and J lose 0 bases and 5 bases, and a span of 14 bases separates them. The cohort comprised 550 to 700 healthy bone marrow donors. At the time of sampling, all cohort members were nominally healthy, though unrecorded immune exposures were likely present. The donor tested CMV seropositive, placing the donor among the 250 to 350 seropositive members of the cohort. Each donor provided a peripheral blood sample, and peripheral blood mononuclear cells were used for TCR beta sequencing. Genomic DNA was extracted from the blood cell samples with the Qiagen DNeasy Blood Extraction Kit. Library preparation was by the immunoSEQ multiplex PCR assay. The multiplex PCR relied on a mix of 60 forward primers for TCR Vbeta segments and 13 reverse primers for TCR Jbeta segments. The CDR3 region of rearranged TCR beta genes was amplified from genomic DNA by a multiplex PCR assay. The amplified TCR beta libraries were sequenced on the Illumina HiSeq System as 87-base-pair reads. In the original analysis: A later analysis tallied roughly 76 million unique TCR beta chains across the 700 or so repertoires, and about 10 million of those chains were shared by two or more donors. A nearest-neighbor algorithm error-corrected the raw reads and collapsed the reads into unique sequences, merging closely related sequences to remove PCR and sequencing errors. To assign V, D and J gene segments, CDR3 sequences were aligned to IMGT reference sequences. For a sequence to be retained, a match of at least six nucleotides to both a V gene segment and a J gene segment was required. A rearrangement was called productive if the CDR3 had no stop codons and remained in frame with V and J, and every other rearrangement was called non-productive. CDR3 was defined according to IMGT convention as the region running from the second conserved V-encoded cysteine to the conserved J-encoded phenylalanine. In an earlier analysis of approximately 590 of the donors, sequences lacking an unambiguous match to a single V gene segment were excluded. An earlier analysis of several hundred of the donors called V segments functional above 56.7% productive rearrangements and segregating when the between-donor standard deviation exceeded 5%. A statistical classification framework was built for diagnosing cytomegalovirus status from the catalog of TCR beta chain sequences. In a later analysis, V and J genes were assigned by comparing TCR nucleotide sequences against IMGT/GENE-DB human TR gene sequences. The TCRdist pipeline was used in a later analysis to assign CDR3 sequences and most-parsimonious VDJ recombination scenarios. In a later analysis, each TCR beta chain was defined by its CDR3 amino acid sequence together with its V-gene family, and reads lacking a unique V-gene family were excluded. As a way to deal with suspected cross-contamination and a sequencing artifact, a later analysis dropped more than 500 nucleotide sequences that were highly shared and had low generation probability. In a later analysis, a clonal expansion index for each public chain was calculated from normalized within-repertoire ranks of inferred template counts. Generation probabilities in a later analysis came from a VDJ recombination model fitted to out-of-frame rearrangements, and those results were checked against IGoR. In a later analysis, hypergeometric tests were used to score TCR-TCR, TCR-HLA and TCR-CMV co-occurrence, with a repertoire-size bias correction applied to TCR pairs. A later analysis estimated false discovery rates by permuting HLA or CMV assignments 20 times. In a later analysis, co-occurring TCRs were grouped using DBSCAN, with TCRdist sequence similarity added in when clustering inside HLA-allele-positive subsets. Repertoires with fewer than 30,000 or more than 120,000 public chains were left out of co-occurrence clustering, as were five repertoires with anomalous nucleotide sharing. Entries here come from immuneACCESS through TCRdb and include only in-frame sequences with V and J called. Some clones fail to appear in such tables; in the studies checked, an unresolved V gene covers under half of the shortfall, and the cause of the remainder is unknown. V, J and clone size reflect that table, while D and trimming were determined from the DNA. The sample table shows 150,000 to 250,000 clones, and more than 65% are seen once. The top ten clonotypes cover more than 1.5% of the sample.

The sequence came from a girl aged 10 to 17 in good health and CMV-seropositive. Sequenced input: PBMCs. This chain joins TRBV5-1 to TRBJ2-2; matching of 6 bases hints at TRBD1 as the D gene. This receptor carries the CDR3 CASSLDEQRGTGELFF. The nucleotide sequence reads TGCGCCAGCAGCTTGGACGAGCAGAGGGGGACCGGGGAGCTGTTTTTT.